This TCR beta chain emerged from a study of early T cells in non-severe SARS-CoV-2 infection. Study-level information: Chains were unpaired, as sequencing was done on bulk RNA from unsorted whole blood.

Findings of the study overall: Matching with VDJdb favored anti-spike CD8 responses (missing private and CD4 specificities).

cDNA molecules, individually, were tagged with unique molecular identifiers. One entry per CDR3 protein results from TCRdb running MiXCR on the 5' RACE reads. This sample has 70,000 to 85,000 distinct CDR3 sequences, with roughly an eighth found just once. On this clonotype itself: Antigen: not known.

This CDR3 comprises 15 residues. V was pared by 3 bases and J by 6 bases, with 7 bases of the junction left unmatched. Germline V lookup: CDR1 SGHAT, CDR2 FQNNGV. The sample comprised whole blood. This clonotype originated in an adult who was a healthcare worker with PCR-confirmed SARS-CoV-2 infection or an uninfected control (not recorded which). The chain carries TRBV11-2 and TRBJ2-1; 8 positions match TRBD2. The CDR3 protein is CASSLRAGAGNEQFF. The CDR3 DNA follows: TGTGCCAGCAGCTTGCGAGCGGGAGCGGGCAATGAGCAGTTCTTC. Based on the CDR3 plus reference TRBV11-2 and TRBJ2-1, the full variable domain is EAGVAQSPRYKIIEKRQSVAFWCNPISGHATLYWYQQILGQGPKLLIQFQNNGVVDDSQLPKDRFSAERLKGVDSTLKIQPAKLEDSAVYLCASSLRAGAGNEQFFGPGTRLTVL.